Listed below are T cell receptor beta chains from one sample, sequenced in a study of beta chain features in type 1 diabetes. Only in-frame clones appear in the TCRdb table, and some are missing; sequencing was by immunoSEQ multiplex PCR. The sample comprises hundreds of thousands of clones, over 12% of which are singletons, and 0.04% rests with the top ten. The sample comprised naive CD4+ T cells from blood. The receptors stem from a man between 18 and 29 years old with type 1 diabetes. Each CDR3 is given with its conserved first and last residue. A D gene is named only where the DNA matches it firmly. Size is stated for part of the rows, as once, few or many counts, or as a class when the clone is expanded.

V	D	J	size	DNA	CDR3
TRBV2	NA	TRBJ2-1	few	TGTGCCAGCAGTGAAGCGAACGTGATTAATGGACGGTACAATGAGCAGTTCTTC	CASSEANVINGRYNEQFF
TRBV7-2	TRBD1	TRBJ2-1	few	TGTGCCAGCAGCTTAACGCCCCTACAGGGGGCAGGGGACAATGAGCAGTTCTTC	CASSLTPLQGAGDNEQFF
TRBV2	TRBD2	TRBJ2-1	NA	TGTGCCAGCAGTGAAGCTAGCGGGGGGGGCACTCGGGAGCAGTTCTTC	CASSEASGGGTREQFF
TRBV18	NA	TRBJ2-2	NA	TGTGCCAGCTCACCACAGGACATAGCGAACACCGGGGAGCTGTTTTTT	CASSPQDIANTGELFF
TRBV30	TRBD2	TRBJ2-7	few	TGTGCCTGGAGTCGCGGACTAGCGGGGTTCTCCTACGAGCAGTACTTC	CAWSRGLAGFSYEQYF
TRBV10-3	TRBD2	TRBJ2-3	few	TGTGCCATCGGGGCAAAAACTAGCGGGAGCACAGATACGCAGTATTTT	CAIGAKTSGSTDTQYF
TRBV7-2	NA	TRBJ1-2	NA	TGTGCCAGCAGCCTAGGACGGATGGGGGTCTATGGCTACACCTTC	CASSLGRMGVYGYTF
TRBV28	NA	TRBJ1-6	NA	TGTGCCAGCAGCTTGACAGAAAGGTGGAGTTCACCCCTCCACTTT	CASSLTERWSSPLHF
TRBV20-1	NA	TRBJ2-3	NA	TGCAGTGCCGTATCGGGACACCCCCAAGATTTT	CSAVSGHPQDF
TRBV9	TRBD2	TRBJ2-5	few	TGTGCCAGCAGCTCAACTTCCCTTGGCCAGCGGGGAGAGACCCAGTACTTC	CASSSTSLGQRGETQYF